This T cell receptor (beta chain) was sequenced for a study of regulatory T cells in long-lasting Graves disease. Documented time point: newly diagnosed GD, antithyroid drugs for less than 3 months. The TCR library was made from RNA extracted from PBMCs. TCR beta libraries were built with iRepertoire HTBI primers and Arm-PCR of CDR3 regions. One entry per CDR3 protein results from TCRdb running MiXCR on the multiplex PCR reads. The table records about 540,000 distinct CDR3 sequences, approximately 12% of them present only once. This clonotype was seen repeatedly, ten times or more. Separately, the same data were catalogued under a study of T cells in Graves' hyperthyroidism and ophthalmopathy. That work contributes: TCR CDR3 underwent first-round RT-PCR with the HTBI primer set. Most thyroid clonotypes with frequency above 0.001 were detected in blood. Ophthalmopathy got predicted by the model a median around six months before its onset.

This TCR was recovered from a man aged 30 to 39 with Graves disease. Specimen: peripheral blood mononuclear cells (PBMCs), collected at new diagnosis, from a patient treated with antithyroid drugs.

This CDR3 reads CASIRGDEKLFF. DNA for the CDR3: TGTGCCAGCATCCGAGGGGACGAAAAACTGTTTTTT. This chain joins TRBV2 and TRBJ1-4, with D tentatively TRBD1 (5 bases). The CDR3 contains 12 residues. The ends were cut back, 7 bases at V and 8 bases at J, with 11 bases in the middle. CDR1 is SNHLY, CDR2 FYNNEI, per germline.